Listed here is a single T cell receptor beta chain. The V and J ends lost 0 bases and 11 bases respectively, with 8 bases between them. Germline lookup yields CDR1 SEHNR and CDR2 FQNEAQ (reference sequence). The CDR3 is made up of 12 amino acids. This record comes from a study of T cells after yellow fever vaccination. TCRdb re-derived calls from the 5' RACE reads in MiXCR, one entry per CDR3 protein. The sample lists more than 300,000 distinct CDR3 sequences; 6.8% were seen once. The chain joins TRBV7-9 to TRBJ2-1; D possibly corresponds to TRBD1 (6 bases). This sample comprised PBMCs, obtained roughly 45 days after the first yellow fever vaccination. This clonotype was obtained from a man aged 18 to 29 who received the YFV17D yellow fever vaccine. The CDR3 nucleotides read TGTGCCAGCAGCTTAGCAGACAGGAAGCAGTTCTTC. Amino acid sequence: CASSLADRKQFF.